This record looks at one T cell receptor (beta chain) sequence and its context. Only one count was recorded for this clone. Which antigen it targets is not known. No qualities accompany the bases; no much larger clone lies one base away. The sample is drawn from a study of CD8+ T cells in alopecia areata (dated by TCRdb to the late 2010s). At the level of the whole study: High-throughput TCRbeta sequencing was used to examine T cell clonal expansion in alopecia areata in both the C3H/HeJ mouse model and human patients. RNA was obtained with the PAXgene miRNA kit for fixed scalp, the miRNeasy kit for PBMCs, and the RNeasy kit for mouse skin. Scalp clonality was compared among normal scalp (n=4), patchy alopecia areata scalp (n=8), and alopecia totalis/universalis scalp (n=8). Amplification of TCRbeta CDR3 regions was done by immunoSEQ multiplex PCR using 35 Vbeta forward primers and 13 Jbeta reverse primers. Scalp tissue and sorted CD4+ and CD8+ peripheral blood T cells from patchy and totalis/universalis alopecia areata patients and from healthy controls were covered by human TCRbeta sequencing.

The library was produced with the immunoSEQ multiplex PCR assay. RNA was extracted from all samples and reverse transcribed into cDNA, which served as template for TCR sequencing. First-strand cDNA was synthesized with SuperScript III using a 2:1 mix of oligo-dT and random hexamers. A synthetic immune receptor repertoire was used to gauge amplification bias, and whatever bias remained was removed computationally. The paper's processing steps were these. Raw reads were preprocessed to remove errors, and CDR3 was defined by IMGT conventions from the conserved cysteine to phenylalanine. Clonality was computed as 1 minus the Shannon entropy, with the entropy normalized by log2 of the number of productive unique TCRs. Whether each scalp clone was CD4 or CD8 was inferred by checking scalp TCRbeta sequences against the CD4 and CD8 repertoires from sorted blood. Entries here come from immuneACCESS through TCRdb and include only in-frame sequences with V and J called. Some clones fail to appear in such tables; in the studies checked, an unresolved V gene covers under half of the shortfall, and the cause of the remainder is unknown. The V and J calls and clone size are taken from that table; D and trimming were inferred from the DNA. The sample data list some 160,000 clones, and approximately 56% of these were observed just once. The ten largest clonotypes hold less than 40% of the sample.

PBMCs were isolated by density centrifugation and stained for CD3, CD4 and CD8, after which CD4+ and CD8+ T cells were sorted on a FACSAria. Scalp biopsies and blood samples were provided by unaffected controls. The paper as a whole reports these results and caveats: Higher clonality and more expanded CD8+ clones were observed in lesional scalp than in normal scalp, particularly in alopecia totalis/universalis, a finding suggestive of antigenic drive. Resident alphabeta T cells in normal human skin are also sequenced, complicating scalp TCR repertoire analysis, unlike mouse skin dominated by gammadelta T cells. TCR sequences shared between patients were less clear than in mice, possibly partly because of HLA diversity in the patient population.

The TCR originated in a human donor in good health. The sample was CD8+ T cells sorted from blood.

The sequenced DNA: TGCGCCAGCAGCCAAGATGGAGGGATCAATCAGCCCCAGCATTTT. Its translation reads: CASSQDGGINQPQHF. The receptor chain draws on TRBV4-1 and TRBJ1-5, with no D gene named confidently. Between the V and J ends, shortened by 0 bases and 3 bases respectively, the junction contains 9 bases. CDR1 and CDR2, per the germline V gene, are MGHRA and YSYEKL. Including the terminal cysteine and phenylalanine, the CDR3 comprises 15 residues. The read is trimmed to its CDR3 DNA, 45 bases read in frame from base 1.